Shown below are 16 T cell receptor beta chains from a single sample sequenced in a study of shared clonotypes between healthy human individuals. Here immunoSEQ multiplex PCR was the method, and the copy in TCRdb shows in-frame clones only, minus some. The sample lists roughly 2 million clones, nearly 97% occurring once. Material for sequencing was naive CD4+ T cells sorted from blood. The subset: CD45RA+ positively selected. The receptors come from a man between 18 and 29 years old in good health.

The genes are TRBV4-1 and TRBJ2-3, with D perhaps assigned TRBD1 or TRBD2 (5 bases each). V was shortened by 3 bases and J by 5 bases, with 15 bases between the two germline ends. Per germline, CDR1 MGHRA and CDR2 YSYEKL. The CDR3 consists of 15 residues. DNA of the CDR3: TGCGCCAGCAGCCAGCCCTCAACTAGGGGAGATACGCAGTATTTT. Translating it yields CASSQPSTRGDTQYF.

The chain couples TRBV19 to TRBJ1-1, with unresolved D. This CDR3 spans 14 amino acids. Germline lookup yields CDR1 LNHDA and CDR2 SQIVND (reference sequence). V was trimmed by 7 bases and J by 1 base, leaving 13 bases between them. CDR3 region: CASNRLGGNTEAFF. The CDR3 DNA reads TGTGCCAGTAACCGATTGGGCGGGAACACTGAAGCTTTCTTT.

This sequence joins TRBV28 and TRBJ2-5; unclear D gene. Trimming pared 6 bases from V and 1 base from J, leaving 9 bases between. Germline CDR1 reads MDHEN; CDR2 reads SYDVKM. This CDR3 has 13 residues. The CDR3 region is CASRQPSQETQYF. CDR3 DNA: TGTGCCAGCAGACAGCCGTCCCAAGAGACCCAGTACTTC.

The chain joins TRBV27 to TRBJ1-4, with 9 bases that match TRBD1. V was clipped by 5 bases and J by 5 bases; unmatched bases: 6. Germline V gene data show CDR1 as MNHEY and CDR2 as SMNVEV (reference sequence). The CDR3 length is 15 residues. CDR3 protein: CASSLGQGLNEKLFF. As DNA, the CDR3 is TGTGCCAGCAGTCTAGGACAGGGGCTGAATGAAAAACTGTTTTTT.

This clone was observed once. This sequence joins TRBV7-2 and TRBJ1-2, with 7 nucleotides matching TRBD1. CDR3 size: 16 residues. CDR1 and CDR2 (germline): SGHTA, FQGNSA. The J segment lost 8 bases and the V segment lost 1 base, leaving 13 bases of the junction unmatched. CDR3 DNA sequence: TGTGCCAGCAGCTTAGGACAGGGCACCACCTTGGGAGGCTACACCTTC. This codes for CASSLGQGTTLGGYTF.

The V and J genes are TRBV10-1 and TRBJ1-6; no reliable D call. V lost 5 bases to trimming and J lost 0 bases, with 11 bases between them. The CDR3 is 16 amino acids. Germline loops: CDR1 WNHNN, CDR2 SYGVQD (reference sequence). CDR3 residues: CASSFAPYSYNSPLHF. The DNA of the CDR3 is TGCGCCAGCAGTTTTGCACCTTACTCCTATAATTCACCCCTCCACTTT.

This clone has at least ten counts. This chain uses TRBV19 with TRBJ2-2; 9 nucleotides align to TRBD1. Germline assignment: CDR1 LNHDA and CDR2 SQIVND (reference sequence). CDR3 size: 15 residues. V shed 4 bases and J 3 bases; nucleotides not matched to a gene: 3. In DNA form, the CDR3 reads TGTGCCAGTAGTAGGGGACAGGGAGACACCGGGGAGCTGTTTTTT. Its translation: CASSRGQGDTGELFF.

The chain recombines TRBV5-4 with TRBJ1-1; TRBD1 is a possible D gene (6 bases). The V and J ends lost 1 base and 3 bases respectively, with 16 bases between them. CDR1 and CDR2 (germline): SGHNT, YYREEE (reference sequence). This CDR3 spans 16 amino acids. This chain's CDR3 is CASSLKGYGGDTEAFF. Here the CDR3 DNA reads TGTGCCAGCAGCTTGAAGGGATACGGGGGCGACACTGAAGCTTTCTTT.

Note on this clone: The sample holds other DNA sequences that translate to the same CDR3. This chain joins TRBV7-9 and TRBJ2-6; a possible D gene is TRBD1 (6 bases). CDR1 SEHNR and CDR2 FQNEAQ come from the germline V gene (reference sequence). CDR3 size: 16 residues. V was cut by 4 bases and J by 0 bases, with 10 bases left in between. CDR3 DNA sequence: TGTGCCAGCAGCTCAACAGGGAGCTCTGGGGCCAACGTCCTGACTTTC. Translation gives CASSSTGSSGANVLTF. The full variable domain, its missing parts supplied by reference TRBV7-9 and TRBJ2-6, is DTGVSQNPRHKITKRGQNVTFRCDPISEHNRLYWYRQTLGQGPEFLTYFQNEAQLEKSRLLSDRFSAERPKGSFSTLEIQRTEQGDSAMYLCASSSTGSSGANVLTFGAGSRLTVL.

The chain combines TRBV5-1 with TRBJ2-3; the match to TRBD1 covers 8 bases. Trimming at V came to 1 base and at J to 5 bases, leaving 6 bases not matched to a gene. CDR3 length: 15 amino acids. Germline CDR1 reads SGHRS; CDR2 reads YFSETQ. The CDR3 region has the DNA TGCGCCAGCAGCTTGAATGCAGGGGGCAGAGATACGCAGTATTTT. It yields the protein CASSLNAGGRDTQYF.

The rearrangement links TRBV30 to TRBJ1-4; 7 bases fit TRBD1. Germline V gives CDR1 GTSNPN, CDR2 SVGIG (reference sequence). The V segment lost 3 bases and the J segment 0 bases; nucleotides outside the gene matches: 4. This CDR3 comprises 15 residues. The CDR3 region has the DNA TGTGCCTGGAGGGAGGACAGGTCAACTAATGAAAAACTGTTTTTT. Translating it yields CAWREDRSTNEKLFF.

About this clone: The identical CDR3 is also encoded by other nucleotide sequences in the sample. The CDR3 spells CASSVGPENTEAFF. The CDR3 region has the DNA TGTGCCAGCAGCGTAGGGCCGGAGAACACTGAAGCTTTCTTT. The chain is built from TRBV9 and TRBJ1-1, with D hard to call. This CDR3 has 14 amino acids. Germline values: CDR1 SGDLS, CDR2 YYNGEE. V was cut by 0 bases and J by 1 base, with 7 bases left in between. The variable domain in full, with the rest retrieved from reference TRBV9 and TRBJ1-1, is DSGVTQTPKHLITATGQRVTLRCSPRSGDLSVYWYQQSLDQGLQFLIQYYNGEERAKGNILERFSAQQFPDLHSELNLSSLELGDSALYFCASSVGPENTEAFFGQGTRLTVV.

In its sample, this clone was seen once. The V call is TRBV11-2, the J call TRBJ2-3, with 12 bases that match TRBD2. The CDR3 is made up of 19 amino acids. V gave up 1 base and J gave up 4 bases; unmatched junction bases: 12. Per germline, CDR1 SGHAT and CDR2 FQNNGV. CDR3 DNA sequence: TGTGCCAGCAGCTTAGCCGTCGGGAGACTAGCGGGAGTACCAGATACGCAGTATTTT. Translated: CASSLAVGRLAGVPDTQYF.

The genes are TRBV5-1 and TRBJ1-3, with TRBD1 matching 7 bases. The CDR3 has 15 residues. CDR1 and CDR2 (germline): SGHRS, YFSETQ. The junction had 5 bases not matched to a gene; V was cut back by 4 bases and J by 1 base. For the CDR3, the DNA is TGCGCCAGCAGCGGTACAGGGGAATCTGGAAACACCATATATTTT. Translated, it gives CASSGTGESGNTIYF. Filled out from reference TRBV5-1 and TRBJ1-3, the complete variable domain reads KAGVTQTPRYLIKTRGQQVTLSCSPISGHRSVSWYQQTPGQGLQFLFEYFSETQRNKGNFPGRFSGRQFSNSRSEMNVSTLELGDSALYLCASSGTGESGNTIYFGEGSWLTVV.

This chain links TRBV19 with TRBJ2-2, with D hard to call. Trimming removed 1 base from V and 6 bases from J, with 9 bases in between. Germline V lookup: CDR1 LNHDA, CDR2 SQIVND (reference sequence). The CDR3 loop spans 14 amino acids. The CDR3 region is CASSIVVGSGELFF. DNA of the CDR3: TGTGCCAGTAGTATAGTAGTGGGTTCCGGGGAGCTGTTTTTT.

The rearrangement uses TRBV5-1 and TRBJ2-3; a weak D match, TRBD2 (5 bases). Trimming removed 9 bases at V and 3 bases at J, with 14 bases between. Looked up from germline, CDR1 is SGHRS and CDR2 is YFSETQ. This CDR3 has 13 amino acids. The CDR3 region is CATGQSGTDTQYF. DNA of the CDR3: TGCGCCACCGGGCAGTCGGGGACAGATACGCAGTATTTT.